A single T cell receptor beta chain is shown here with its context. Its antigen is still unknown. The sample originates from a study of memory CD4+ T cells and cytomegalovirus serostatus. The overall study: Healthy Belgian adult donors included about nine CMV-positive and 24 CMV-negative people. Study-wide results and limits: CMV serostatus prediction reached median AUC about 0.96, or 0.93 with US-trained model.

The sort gate was single viable CD3+CD4+CD8-CD45RO+ cells for memory CD4+ T cells. CMV serostatus came from serum IgG against pp150, pp28, p38, p52. The CDR3 spans 14 residues. The V gene's germline CDR1 is ENHRY and CDR2 SYGVKD. Study processing details: After removing out-of-frame reads, 2 million to 2.5 million distinct TCRbeta sequences remained. Using immunoSEQ multiplex PCR, the repertoire was profiled, and TCRdb retains in-frame clones only, with some absent. V, J and clone size reflect that table, while D and trimming were determined from the DNA. The top ten hold over 1% of the sample, which has about 27,000 clones, more than 75% seen once.

Sequencing input: memory CD4+ T cells from blood. This chain uses TRBV10-3 with TRBJ2-5; maybe TRBD1 (6 bases). Gene TRBJ2-7 matches the end of the DNA better, so the J call may be wrong. This receptor was obtained from an adult in good health and CMV-seronegative. The CDR3 DNA follows: TGTGCCATCGGCGGCAGGGGTGAGTCCTACGAGCAGTACTTC. This codes for CAIGGRGESYEQYF.